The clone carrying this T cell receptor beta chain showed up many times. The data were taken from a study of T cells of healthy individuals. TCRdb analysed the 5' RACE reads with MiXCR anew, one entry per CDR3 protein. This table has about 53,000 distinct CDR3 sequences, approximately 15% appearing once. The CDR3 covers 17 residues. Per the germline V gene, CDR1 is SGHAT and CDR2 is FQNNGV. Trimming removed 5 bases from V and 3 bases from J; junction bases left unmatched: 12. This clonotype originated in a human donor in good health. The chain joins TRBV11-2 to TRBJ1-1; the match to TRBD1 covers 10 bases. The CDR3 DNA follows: TGTGCCAGCAGCCCCGGGACAGGGGTATTTTTTTACACTGAAGCTTTCTTT. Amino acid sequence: CASSPGTGVFFYTEAFF.